The entry below gives a single TCR beta chain sequence along with its context. This specimen belongs to a study of T cells expressing NK-cell markers. Turning to the study itself: From sorted CD3+CD56+NKG2C+, CD3+CD56+NKG2C- and CD3+CD56-NKG2C+ T cells came the TCR beta repertoires.

Germline CDR1 reads SGHRS; CDR2 reads YFSETQ. This CDR3 spans 15 amino acids. Reanalyzing the 5' RACE reads, TCRdb keeps one entry per CDR3 protein, without DNA. The sample's table shows over 100,000 distinct CDR3 sequences. V is TRBV5-1 and J is TRBJ2-7; TCRdb picks TRBD1, but there is no DNA to check that call. The clonotype originates from a woman between 18 and 69 years old in good health. The material sequenced was blood T cells: a sorted CD56 or NKG2C T cell subset, CD4+ or CD8+ T cells, or bulk PBMC T cells (not recorded which). The CDR3 sequence is CASSFYGLGVDEQYF.